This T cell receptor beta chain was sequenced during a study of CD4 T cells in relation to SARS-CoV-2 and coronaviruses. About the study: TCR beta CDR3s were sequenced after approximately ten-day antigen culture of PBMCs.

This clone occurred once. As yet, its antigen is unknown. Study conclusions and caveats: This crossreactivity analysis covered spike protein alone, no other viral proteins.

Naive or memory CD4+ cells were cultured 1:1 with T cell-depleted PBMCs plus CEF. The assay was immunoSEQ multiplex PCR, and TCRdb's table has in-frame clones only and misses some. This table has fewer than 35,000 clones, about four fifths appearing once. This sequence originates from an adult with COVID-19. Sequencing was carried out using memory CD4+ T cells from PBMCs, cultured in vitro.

CDR3 DNA sequence: TGTGCCAGCAGCCTCGGGACAAACTTTCGCACAGATACGCAGTATTTT. Protein: CASSLGTNFRTDTQYF. V gene TRBV7-3 combines with J gene TRBJ2-3, with D perhaps TRBD1 (6 bases). The length of the CDR3 is 16 residues. Trimming cost V 5 bases and J 1 base, with 16 bases left between them. Germline loops: CDR1 SGHTA, CDR2 FQGTGA. Supplemented by reference TRBV7-3 and TRBJ2-3, the full variable domain reads GAGVSQTPSNKVTEKGKYVELRCDPISGHTALYWYRQSLGQGPEFLIYFQGTGAADDSGLPNDRFFAVRPEGSVSTLKIQRTERGDSAVYLCASSLGTNFRTDTQYFGPGTRLTVL.